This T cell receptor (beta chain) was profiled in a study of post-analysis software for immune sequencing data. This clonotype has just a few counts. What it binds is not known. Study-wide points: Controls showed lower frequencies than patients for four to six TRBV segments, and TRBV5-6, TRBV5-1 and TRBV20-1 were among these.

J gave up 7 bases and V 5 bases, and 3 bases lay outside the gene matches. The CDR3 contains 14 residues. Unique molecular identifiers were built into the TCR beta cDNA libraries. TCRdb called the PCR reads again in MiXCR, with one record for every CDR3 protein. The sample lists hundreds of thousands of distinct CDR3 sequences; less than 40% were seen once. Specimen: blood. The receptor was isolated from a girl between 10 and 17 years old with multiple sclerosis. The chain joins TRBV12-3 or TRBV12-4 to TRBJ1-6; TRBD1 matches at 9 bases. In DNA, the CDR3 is TGTGCCAGCAGTCTCGGGACAGGGAATTCACCCCTCCACTTT. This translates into CASSLGTGNSPLHF.